These 5 T cell receptor beta chains were sequenced from one sample in a study of blood T cell repertoires in COVID-19. TCRdb keeps only in-frame clones here, not all; method: immunoSEQ multiplex PCR. The top ten clones hold about 21% of a sample with approximately 29,000 clones, roughly 70% of them seen once. Sequencing used peripheral blood. The source of these receptors is a boy between 2 and 10 years old with active or convalescent COVID-19.

The chain combines TRBV19 with TRBJ1-1; D gene ambiguous. Germline V gene data show CDR1 as LNHDA and CDR2 as SQIVND (reference sequence). The length of the CDR3 is 15 residues. The ends were cut back, 5 bases at V and 1 base at J, with 14 bases in the middle. CDR3 nucleotides: TGTGCCAGTAGTCCTCGAGGGCTTCAGAACACTGAAGCTTTCTTT. It translates to CASSPRGLQNTEAFF.

This chain uses TRBV3-1 (or the pseudogene TRBV3-2) with TRBJ1-3; TRBD1 matches 7 bases. V shed 3 bases and J 7 bases; nucleotides not matched to a gene: 9. The CDR3 loop spans 15 amino acids. Germline V gene lookup returns CDR1 LGHDT and CDR2 YNNKEL (reference sequence). CDR3 amino acids: CASSQNPGQSNTIYF. Here the CDR3 DNA reads TGTGCCAGCAGCCAGAACCCGGGACAGAGTAACACCATATATTTT.

The gene calls are TRBV6-1 and TRBJ2-1, with D unclear. The CDR3 covers 14 residues. Germline values: CDR1 MNHNS, CDR2 SASEGT. V lost 3 bases and J 7 bases, leaving 13 bases between the germline ends. The CDR3 protein is CASSESPEANEQFF. Here the CDR3 DNA reads TGTGCCAGCAGTGAGTCACCCGAAGCGAATGAGCAGTTCTTC.

This sequence joins TRBV29-1 and TRBJ2-3; the D gene is possibly TRBD1 (5 bases). CDR1 is SQVTM and CDR2 is ANQGSEA in the germline V gene. Between the trimmed V and J ends, which lost 4 bases and 6 bases, there was a span of 20 bases. The CDR3 has 15 amino acids. CDR3: CSVAAGGASRDTQYF. The CDR3 coding sequence is TGCAGCGTTGCGGCTGGTGGGGCCAGCAGGGATACGCAGTATTTT.

The chain links TRBV7-9 to TRBJ2-7; 11 bases map to TRBD1. The J segment lost 3 bases and the V segment lost 3 bases, leaving 4 bases of the junction unmatched. Germline-derived CDR1 and CDR2 are SEHNR and FQNEAQ (reference sequence). The CDR3 loop spans 15 amino acids. The CDR3 protein is CASSFRTGGLYEQYF. The CDR3 nucleotides read TGTGCCAGCAGCTTTCGGACAGGGGGCCTCTACGAGCAGTACTTC.